A single sample is the source of the 17 T cell receptor beta chains below, sequenced in a study of blood T cell repertoires in COVID-19. Libraries were prepared by immunoSEQ multiplex PCR; TCRdb keeps only in-frame clonotypes and omits some of them. The table has 200,000 to 250,000 clones, around 89% seen once. Sequencing input: peripheral blood. All receptors derive from a man younger than 40 with COVID-19, enrolled during active disease.

The genes are TRBV19 and TRBJ2-1; D is perhaps TRBD1 (9 bases). This CDR3 has 17 amino acids. Trimming cost V 6 bases and J 4 bases, with 22 bases left between them. Germline CDR1 is LNHDA and CDR2 is SQIVND (reference sequence). The CDR3: CASSTGGGRYSYNEQFF. Here the CDR3 DNA reads TGTGCCAGTAGCACAGGGGGCGGGAGGTACTCATACAATGAGCAGTTCTTC.

The chain combines TRBV3-1 (or the pseudogene TRBV3-2) with TRBJ1-1, with TRBD1 matching over 12 bases. The CDR3 length is 13 residues. CDR1 and CDR2 (germline): LGHDT, YNNKEL (reference sequence). Trimming cost V 3 bases and J 10 bases; bases outside gene matches: 3. CDR3 protein: CASSQGQGARAFF. In DNA form, the CDR3 reads TGTGCCAGCAGCCAGGGACAGGGGGCGCGAGCTTTCTTT.

CDR3 loop: CASSSDRDRGRMVGYTF. The DNA of the CDR3 is TGTGCCAGTAGTAGTGACCGGGACAGGGGGCGAATGGTTGGCTACACCTTC. The chain links TRBV19 to TRBJ1-2, with 12 bases fitting TRBD1. CDR3 length: 17 amino acids. CDR1 and CDR2 (germline): LNHDA, SQIVND (reference sequence). V trimming: 4 bases; J trimming: 7 bases; junction bases outside the gene matches: 13.

The rearrangement links TRBV5-1 to TRBJ1-3, with 7 bases aligning to TRBD1. The length of the CDR3 is 16 residues. The V gene's germline CDR1 is SGHRS and CDR2 YFSETQ. The ends lost 4 bases at V and 1 base at J; junction bases unmatched: 8. The CDR3 loop reads CASSLGQVVSGNTIYF. CDR3 in DNA: TGCGCCAGCAGCCTAGGACAGGTCGTGTCTGGAAACACCATATATTTT.

V is TRBV10-3 and J is TRBJ2-1; a weak D match, TRBD2 (5 bases). V was shortened by 2 bases and J by 0 bases, with 5 bases between the two germline ends. CDR1 is ENHRY, CDR2 SYGVKD, per germline. This CDR3 is built from 14 residues. The CDR3 region has the DNA TGTGCCATCAGTGAGGGAGGCTCCTACAATGAGCAGTTCTTC. The encoded protein is CAISEGGSYNEQFF.

This clone was recorded a few times. The CDR3, as DNA: TGCGCCAGCAGCCATTATCGGGACAACTACAATGAGCAGTTCTTC. Amino acid sequence: CASSHYRDNYNEQFF. This chain links TRBV4-3 with TRBJ2-1; D perhaps matches TRBD1 (6 bases). Germline CDR1 is LGHNA and CDR2 is YSLEER. The V gene lost 3 bases and the J gene lost 3 bases, with 12 bases spanning the gap. The CDR3 is 15 residues long.

This clone was counted many times. The rearrangement joins TRBV27 to TRBJ2-7; D not resolved. Germline CDR1 MNHEY, CDR2 SMNVEV (reference sequence). V lost 2 bases and J lost 2, with 13 bases in between. The length of the CDR3 is 15 residues. The DNA for the CDR3 is TGTGCCAGCAGTTTACGTAACGGGTCTCCCTACGAGCAGTACTTC. Translating gives CASSLRNGSPYEQYF.

This chain links TRBV6-5 with TRBJ1-2, with 10 nucleotides matching TRBD1. V lost 0 bases to trimming and J lost 5 bases; unmatched junction nucleotides: 3. CDR1 is MNHEY and CDR2 is SVGAGI in the germline V gene. The CDR3 consists of 15 residues. As DNA, the CDR3 is TGTGCCAGCAGTTACTCGACAGGGGGCGGGTATGGCTACACCTTC. It specifies CASSYSTGGGYGYTF.

The chain recombines TRBV27 with TRBJ1-1, with a possible D match to TRBD1 (6 bases). CDR3 size: 16 residues. CDR1 and CDR2 (germline): MNHEY, SMNVEV (reference sequence). Trimming removed 4 bases from V and 0 bases from J, with 15 bases in between. This CDR3 reads CASSSGQNALNTEAFF. For the CDR3, the DNA is TGTGCCAGCAGTTCAGGACAGAACGCACTGAACACTGAAGCTTTCTTT.

The V gene is TRBV5-4, the J gene TRBJ1-2, with 9 nucleotides matching TRBD1. The germline V gene has CDR1 SGHNT and CDR2 YYREEE (reference sequence). The V and J ends lost 4 bases and 2 bases, in that order; junction bases with no gene match: 9. CDR3 length equals 16 residues. The CDR3 loop reads CASSPGTGRLNYGYTF. For the CDR3, the DNA is TGTGCCAGCAGCCCAGGGACAGGGCGGTTAAACTATGGCTACACCTTC.

The rearrangement joins TRBV11-2 to TRBJ1-2; 9 positions agree with TRBD1. The CDR3 is 17 residues long. The germline CDR1 and CDR2 sequences are SGHAT and FQNNGV. After removal of 5 bases from V and 8 bases from J, the junction contained 18 bases not matched to a gene. CDR3 amino acids: CASSPDGQGRREGGYTF. As DNA, the CDR3 is TGTGCCAGCAGCCCGGACGGACAGGGGAGGAGGGAAGGCGGCTACACCTTC.

The gene calls are TRBV28 and TRBJ2-1, with TRBD2 identical over 8 bases. CDR3 length equals 16 residues. CDR1 is MDHEN and CDR2 is SYDVKM in the germline V gene. The ends lost 7 bases at V and 4 bases at J; junction bases unmatched: 12. The CDR3: CASIPSGTRYYNEQFF. CDR3 nucleotide sequence: TGTGCCAGCATACCCTCAGGGACTAGATATTACAATGAGCAGTTCTTC.

The gene calls are TRBV9 and TRBJ2-1; 8 bases align to TRBD2. The CDR3 totals 16 residues. Germline CDR1 is SGDLS and CDR2 is YYNGEE. Unmatched junction bases numbered 9, after V lost 0 bases and J lost 7 bases. The CDR3 DNA reads TGTGCCAGCAGCGTAGTTAGTAGCGGGGTGGTGAATGAGCAGTTCTTC. Its protein is CASSVVSSGVVNEQFF.

The chain combines TRBV11-2 with TRBJ1-2; possibly TRBD1 for D (6 bases). V lost 1 base and J 10 bases, leaving 13 bases between the germline ends. CDR1 and CDR2 from the germline V gene are SGHAT and FQNNGV. The CDR3 runs 13 residues. The CDR3 region is CASSLGPGQSYTF. CDR3 bases: TGTGCCAGCAGCTTAGGCCCCGGACAGTCCTACACCTTC.

This chain joins TRBV6-5 and TRBJ1-5; the D gene is possibly TRBD1 (6 bases). The germline gives CDR1 MNHEY, CDR2 SVGAGI. The V end lost 6 bases, the J end lost 11 bases, and 14 bases lay between the germline ends. The CDR3 consists of 12 residues. CDR3 protein: CASRQTTGTQHF. DNA for the CDR3: TGTGCCAGCAGGCAAACTACAGGGACCCAGCATTTT.

The chain carries TRBV6-6 and TRBJ2-1; D call uncertain. V gave up 7 bases and J gave up 0 bases, with 10 bases separating them. The germline V gene encodes CDR1 MNHNY and CDR2 SVGAGI (reference sequence). CDR3 size: 14 residues. CDR3 coding DNA: TGTGCCAGCACAGCACAGAGCTCCTACAATGAGCAGTTCTTC. Translated: CASTAQSSYNEQFF.

The chain couples TRBV27 to TRBJ1-2; TRBD1 might be the D (5 bases). The CDR3 loop spans 13 amino acids. Germline V gene data show CDR1 as MNHEY and CDR2 as SMNVEV (reference sequence). Trimming removed 3 bases from V and 4 bases from J, with 9 bases in between. CDR3 amino acids: CASSFGQLYGYTF. The CDR3 DNA reads TGTGCCAGCAGTTTTGGACAACTCTATGGCTACACCTTC.